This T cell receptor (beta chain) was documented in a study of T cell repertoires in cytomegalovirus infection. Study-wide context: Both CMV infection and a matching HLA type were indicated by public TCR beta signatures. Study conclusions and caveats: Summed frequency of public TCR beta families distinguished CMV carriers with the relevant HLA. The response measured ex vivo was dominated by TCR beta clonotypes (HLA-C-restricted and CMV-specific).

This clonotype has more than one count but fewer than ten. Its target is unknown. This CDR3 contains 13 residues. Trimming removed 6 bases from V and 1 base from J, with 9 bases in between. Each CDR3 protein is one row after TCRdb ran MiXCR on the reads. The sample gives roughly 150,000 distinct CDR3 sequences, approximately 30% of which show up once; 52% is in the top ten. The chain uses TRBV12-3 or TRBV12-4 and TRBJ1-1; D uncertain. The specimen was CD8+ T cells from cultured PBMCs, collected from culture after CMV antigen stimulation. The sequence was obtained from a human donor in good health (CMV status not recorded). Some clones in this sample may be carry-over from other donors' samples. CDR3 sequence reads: CASRSLTNTEAFF. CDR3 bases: TGTGCCAGCAGGAGCTTGACGAACACTGAAGCTTTCTTT.